This T cell receptor beta chain was sequenced during a study of T cells in Graves' hyperthyroidism and ophthalmopathy. The CDR3 regions of TCR beta were amplified from RNA transcripts. The TCR CDR3 first-round RT-PCR relied on the HTBI primer set. Each CDR3 protein gets one entry after TCRdb re-called the multiplex PCR reads with MiXCR. This sample has around 600,000 distinct CDR3 sequences; about 14% occur once, and the top ten carry 12%. The sequence was collected from a woman aged 50 to 60 with Graves' ophthalmopathy. The sample comprised blood.

The CDR3 spells CASILSRDTQYF. The CDR3 nucleotides are TGTGCCAGCATACTCTCCCGAGATACGCAGTATTTT. The gene calls are TRBV2 and TRBJ2-3; D uncertain. The germline V gene has CDR1 SNHLY and CDR2 FYNNEI. Between the trimmed V and J ends, which lost 7 bases and 5 bases, there was a span of 10 bases. The CDR3 spans 12 residues.